The clone carrying this TCR beta chain was seen many times. Its antigen is as yet unknown. This sample stems from a study of T cells in Graves' hyperthyroidism and ophthalmopathy. Findings and limits, study-wide: Using 13 V-J features, a model discriminated ophthalmopathy from stable hyperthyroidism.

Regions amplified from RNA transcripts were the TCR beta CDR3 regions. A first-round RT-PCR of the TCR CDR3 used the HTBI primer set. TCRdb recomputed calls from the multiplex PCR reads with MiXCR, one row per CDR3 protein. This sample has hundreds of thousands of distinct CDR3 sequences, with roughly 14% found just once. Sequencing was done on a sample of blood. The TCR comes from a middle-aged woman with Graves' ophthalmopathy.

CDR3 loop: CSARGPGTSLTGELFF. The CDR3 nucleotides are TGCAGTGCTAGAGGTCCGGGGACTAGCCTCACCGGGGAGCTGTTTTTT. This chain uses TRBV20-1 with TRBJ2-2, with 9 bases identical to TRBD2. Losses at the gene ends were 1 base for V and 4 bases for J; bases not matched to a gene: 7. There are 16 residues in the CDR3. The germline V gene has CDR1 DFQATT and CDR2 SNEGSKA (reference sequence).